The rows below give T cell receptor beta chains drawn from one sample of a study of CD8 T cells in ankylosing spondylitis. TCRdb independently ran MiXCR on the 5' RACE reads; one entry per CDR3 protein. The sample includes around 770,000 distinct CDR3 sequences, about 12% of them seen just once. Input material: blood, either unsorted or a sorted T cell fraction (not recorded which). These receptors were taken from a male donor with ankylosing spondylitis. Both conserved end residues are part of each CDR3. The D gene is left open where the match is weak. Part of the rows lack a size; the others show once, few, many or a class for expanded clones.

d_gene	abundance	v_gene	len	j_gene	CDR3nt	CDR3aa
-	-	TRBV7-9	13	TRBJ1-4	TGTGCCAGCAGCTTATACCCCAGGGTTGGACTGTTTTTT	CASSLYPRVGLFF
-	-	TRBV28	15	TRBJ1-1	TGTGCCAGCAGTTTTTGGTACAGTGAGAACACTGAAGCTTTCTTT	CASSFWYSENTEAFF
-	few	TRBV20-1	13	TRBJ1-5	TGCAGTGCTAGGGTAGGCCCGGATCAGCCCCAGCATTTT	CSARVGPDQPQHF
TRBD1	few	TRBV29-1	13	TRBJ2-7	TGCAGCGTTTCAGGACAGGTTTACTACGAGCAGTACTTC	CSVSGQVYYEQYF
TRBD1	-	TRBV27	16	TRBJ2-2	TGTGCCAGCAGTTTACGTTCGGGGACAGTGGCCGGGGAGCTGTTTTTT	CASSLRSGTVAGELFF
TRBD1	-	TRBV5-1	14	TRBJ1-1	TGCGCCAGCAGCTCCTACAGGGGGGCCACTGAAGCTTTCTTT	CASSSYRGATEAFF
TRBD1	few	TRBV5-1	14	TRBJ2-2	TGCGCCAGCAGCTTGGCCCCGGGACAGCGGGAGCTGTTTTTT	CASSLAPGQRELFF
-	-	TRBV7-9	17	TRBJ2-1	TGTGCCAGCAGCTTAGGGACCTCCAAGAGCTCCTACAATGAGCAGTTCTTC	CASSLGTSKSSYNEQFF
-	few	TRBV7-8	15	TRBJ1-1	TGTGCCAGCGTGAGAGGGGACTACATGAACACTGAAGCTTTCTTT	CASVRGDYMNTEAFF
-	few	TRBV6-6	13	TRBJ1-1	TGTGCCAGCAGTTCCACCTTCAGGTCTGAAGCTTTCTTT	CASSSTFRSEAFF
-	many	TRBV5-1	14	TRBJ1-1	TGCGCCAGCCGCTCCAGGGCCATGAACACTGAAGCTTTCTTT	CASRSRAMNTEAFF
-	-	TRBV6-6	11	TRBJ1-1	TGTGCCAGCTTGGAAGACACTGAAGCTTTCTTT	CASLEDTEAFF
TRBD2	few	TRBV29-1	13	TRBJ2-7	TGCAGCGTGGGTGGGGGGACTACCTACGAGCAGTACTTC	CSVGGGTTYEQYF
-	few	TRBV20-1	14	TRBJ2-7	TGCAGTGCTAGATTGTCGGGACCTTCCTACGAGCAGTACTTC	CSARLSGPSYEQYF
-	-	TRBV4-2	14	TRBJ1-2	TGTGCCAGCAGCCAGAGCACCGGAGAGTTCGGCTACACCTTC	CASSQSTGEFGYTF
TRBD2	-	TRBV7-6	16	TRBJ2-1	TGTGCCAGCAGCCCGGGAGCGGGAAACACCTACAATGAGCAGTTCTTC	CASSPGAGNTYNEQFF
-	-	TRBV7-9	13	TRBJ2-5	TGTGCCAGCAGCTTCTCTGGGACTGAGACCCAGTACTTC	CASSFSGTETQYF
-	few	TRBV5-6	16	TRBJ2-5	TGTGCCAGCAGCGCCCTTAAATGGCTCCGGGGGGAGACCCAGTACTTC	CASSALKWLRGETQYF
-	few	TRBV19	15	TRBJ1-5	TGTGCCAGTAGTTTACAGGGTATGGGCAATCAGCCCCAGCATTTT	CASSLQGMGNQPQHF
-	many	TRBV15	11	TRBJ2-3	TGTGCCACCAGCCCCCGAGACACGCAGTATTTT	CATSPRDTQYF
TRBD1	-	TRBV20-1	15	TRBJ2-7	TGCAGTGCTAGAGACCCACGACAGGGGAACTACGAGCAGTACTTC	CSARDPRQGNYEQYF
TRBD1	many	TRBV29-1	14	TRBJ2-1	TGCAGCGTTAAGGGACAGGGCTCCTACAATGAGCAGTTCTTC	CSVKGQGSYNEQFF
-	-	TRBV4-2	15	TRBJ1-1	TGTGCCAGCAGCCAAGGCTCGACAAGGAACACTGAAGCTTTCTTT	CASSQGSTRNTEAFF
-	-	TRBV9	13	TRBJ2-7	TGTGCCAGCAGCGTACAGCTCTCCTACGAGCAGTACTTC	CASSVQLSYEQYF
TRBD1	-	TRBV27	14	TRBJ2-7	TGTGCCAGCAGTTCTCCGGGACAGGGACTAGAGCAGTACTTC	CASSSPGQGLEQYF
-	-	TRBV24-1	13	TRBJ2-5	TGTGCCACCAGGCGGGGTACCGGAGAGACCCAGTACTTC	CATRRGTGETQYF
TRBD2	-	TRBV4-3	16	TRBJ2-1	TGCGCCAGCAGCCCACAGGGGTCGCGGGGGGGGTATGAGCAGTTCTTC	CASSPQGSRGGYEQFF
TRBD1	-	TRBV6-2/TRBV6-3	13	TRBJ1-1	TGTGCCAGCAGCACCACAGGGGGGGCTGAAGCTTTCTTT	CASSTTGGAEAFF
-	-	TRBV6-1	14	TRBJ1-1	TGTGCCAGCAGTGGCAGGAGAGGGAACACTGAAGCTTTCTTT	CASSGRRGNTEAFF
-	-	TRBV18	16	TRBJ1-5	TGTGCCAGCTCATCAAGCCTTAGGGGCAGCAATCAGCCCCAGCATTTT	CASSSSLRGSNQPQHF
-	-	TRBV6-5	13	TRBJ2-7	TGTGCCAGCAGTTACTGGCAGGGAGACGAGCAGTACTTC	CASSYWQGDEQYF
-	-	TRBV20-1	15	TRBJ1-2	TGCAGTGCTAGAGGGGGACGGGGGTCTAACTATGGCTACACCTTC	CSARGGRGSNYGYTF
-	-	TRBV29-1	15	TRBJ2-1	TGCAGCGTAGCTACGGACACTTCTTCCTACAATGAGCAGTTCTTC	CSVATDTSSYNEQFF
-	few	TRBV5-1	14	TRBJ2-5	TGCGCCAGCAGCTTGGGTGTAGGAGAGGAGACCCAGTACTTC	CASSLGVGEETQYF
-	few	TRBV12-3/TRBV12-4	11	TRBJ2-5	TGTGCCAGCAGTTATCGGGCGACCCAGTACTTC	CASSYRATQYF
-	few	TRBV6-5	14	TRBJ2-7	TGTGCCAGCAGTTACTCGGCTACCGCCTACGAGCAGTACTTC	CASSYSATAYEQYF
-	few	TRBV28	12	TRBJ1-1	TGTGCCAGCAGTTTCGGCAGGGTTAGGGCTTTCTTT	CASSFGRVRAFF
TRBD1	-	TRBV9	14	TRBJ2-1	TGTGCCAGCAGCCCCGGGACAGGGAGCGATGAGCAGTTCTTC	CASSPGTGSDEQFF
TRBD1	-	TRBV20-1	15	TRBJ2-5	TGCAGTGCTAGAGATCGGAGACAGGGGGGAGAGACCCAGTACTTC	CSARDRRQGGETQYF
-	-	TRBV5-4	14	TRBJ2-5	TGTGCCAGCAGCTCCGGGGCGTACCAAGAGACCCAGTACTTC	CASSSGAYQETQYF
-	-	TRBV4-2	15	TRBJ1-2	TGTGCCAGCACGCCAGCATTCGACATTGGCTATGGCTACACCTTC	CASTPAFDIGYGYTF
-	few	TRBV20-1	14	TRBJ2-5	TGCAGTGCTACCCGGCCCCTCCGAACGGGGACCCAGTACTTC	CSATRPLRTGTQYF
-	-	TRBV30	15	TRBJ1-6	TGTGCCTGGAGTGTTAGGGGGGCAGATAATTCACCCCTCCACTTT	CAWSVRGADNSPLHF
TRBD1	-	TRBV20-1	15	TRBJ1-2	TGCAGTGCTAGAGTGTCAGGGGGATTTGCCTATGGCTACACCTTC	CSARVSGGFAYGYTF
TRBD2	few	TRBV20-1	16	TRBJ2-1	TGCAGTGCTAGCGGGACTAGCGGGAGGATGGGGAATGAGCAGTTCTTC	CSASGTSGRMGNEQFF
-	-	TRBV10-3	16	TRBJ1-5	TGTGCCATCAGTGAACGGGACCGCGGCTACGACCAGCCCCAGCATTTT	CAISERDRGYDQPQHF
TRBD1	-	TRBV4-3	17	TRBJ1-6	TGCGCCAGCAGCCCAAGGGTAGGGGGCGCAAGGTACTCACCCCTCCACTTT	CASSPRVGGARYSPLHF
TRBD1	-	TRBV2	12	TRBJ2-7	TGTGCCAGTACTGACAGGGGTTACGAGCAGTACTTC	CASTDRGYEQYF
-	few	TRBV7-2	14	TRBJ1-2	TGTGCCAGCAGCTTACGACCACGGACAGATGGCTACACCTTC	CASSLRPRTDGYTF
-	few	TRBV12-3/TRBV12-4	14	TRBJ1-2	TGTGCCAGCAGTCCTTGGGGGGATAACTATGGCTACACCTTC	CASSPWGDNYGYTF